The present T cell receptor (beta chain) was sequenced within a study of blood T cell repertoires in COVID-19. Sequencing used immunoSEQ multiplex PCR; TCRdb keeps in-frame clones, though not all of them. In the table there are some 230,000 clones, approximately 84% of which are singletons. The CDR3 is 15 residues long. V lost 1 base, J lost 0 bases, and 1 base stayed unmatched. The V gene's germline CDR1 is SGHDT and CDR2 YYEEEE. The specimen sequenced was peripheral blood. This chain links TRBV5-6 with TRBJ2-7; 10 positions agree with TRBD2. The TCR originated in a woman aged 30 to 39 who had recovered from COVID-19. CDR3 amino acids: CASSLQREGSYEQYF. In DNA, the CDR3 is TGTGCCAGCAGCTTGCAGCGGGAGGGCTCCTACGAGCAGTACTTC.